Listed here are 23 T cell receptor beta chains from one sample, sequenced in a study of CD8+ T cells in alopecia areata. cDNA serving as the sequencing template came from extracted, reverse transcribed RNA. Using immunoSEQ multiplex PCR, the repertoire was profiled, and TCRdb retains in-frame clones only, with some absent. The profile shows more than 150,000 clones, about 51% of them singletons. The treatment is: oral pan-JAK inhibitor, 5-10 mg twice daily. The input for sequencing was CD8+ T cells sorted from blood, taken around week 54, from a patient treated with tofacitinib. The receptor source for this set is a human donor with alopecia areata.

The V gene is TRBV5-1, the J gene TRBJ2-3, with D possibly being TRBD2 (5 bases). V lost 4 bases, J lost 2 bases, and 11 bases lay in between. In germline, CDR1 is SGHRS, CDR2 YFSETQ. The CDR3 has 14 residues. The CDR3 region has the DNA TGCGCCAGCAGCCTAGGACTCGACACAGATACGCAGTATTTT. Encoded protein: CASSLGLDTDTQYF.

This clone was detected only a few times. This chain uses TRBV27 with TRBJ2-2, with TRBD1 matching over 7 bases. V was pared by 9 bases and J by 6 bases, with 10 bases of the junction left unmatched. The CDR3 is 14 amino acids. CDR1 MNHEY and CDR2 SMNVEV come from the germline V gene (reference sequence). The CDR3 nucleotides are TGTGCCAGTGCAGACAGGGCTGAGGCCGGGGAGCTGTTTTTT. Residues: CASADRAEAGELFF.

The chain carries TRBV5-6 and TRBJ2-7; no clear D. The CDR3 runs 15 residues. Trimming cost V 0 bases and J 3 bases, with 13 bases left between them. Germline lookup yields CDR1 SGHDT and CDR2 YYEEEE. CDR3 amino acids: CASSLAGRQFYEQYF. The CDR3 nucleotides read TGTGCCAGCAGCTTGGCCGGGCGGCAGTTCTACGAGCAGTACTTC.

The CDR3 DNA sequence: TGTGCCAGCAGTGAAACAGTCCTTAGCAATCAGCCCCAGCATTTT. It yields the protein CASSETVLSNQPQHF. The chain uses TRBV2 and TRBJ1-5; D unclear. The CDR3 length is 15 residues. V dropped 2 bases and J dropped 0 bases, with 8 bases sitting between them. CDR1 and CDR2 from the germline V gene are SNHLY and FYNNEI.

The CDR3 spells CASSLGESVLGEQYF. As DNA, the CDR3 is TGTGCCAGCAGCTTAGGGGAGAGCGTGTTGGGCGAGCAGTACTTC. The chain links TRBV7-9 to TRBJ2-7; D might be TRBD2 (5 bases). CDR3 length: 15 amino acids. From germline, CDR1 is SEHNR and CDR2 FQNEAQ (reference sequence). Trimming pared 1 base from V and 6 bases from J, leaving 16 bases between.

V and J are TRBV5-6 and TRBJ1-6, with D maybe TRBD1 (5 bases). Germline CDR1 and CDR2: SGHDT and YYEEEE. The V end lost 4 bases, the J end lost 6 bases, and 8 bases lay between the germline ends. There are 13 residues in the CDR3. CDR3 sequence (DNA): TGTGCCAGCAGCGTTGGGACTAATTCACCCCTCCACTTT. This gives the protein CASSVGTNSPLHF.

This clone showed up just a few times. CDR3 residues: CASSPRDKGYGYTF. In DNA, the CDR3 is TGTGCCAGCTCACCAAGGGACAAGGGCTATGGCTACACCTTC. The gene calls are TRBV18 and TRBJ1-2; TRBD1 is a possible D gene (6 bases). The CDR3 covers 14 residues. Trimming stripped 2 bases from V and 4 bases from J, with 11 bases between. Germline V gene sequence: CDR1 KGHSH, CDR2 LQKENI.

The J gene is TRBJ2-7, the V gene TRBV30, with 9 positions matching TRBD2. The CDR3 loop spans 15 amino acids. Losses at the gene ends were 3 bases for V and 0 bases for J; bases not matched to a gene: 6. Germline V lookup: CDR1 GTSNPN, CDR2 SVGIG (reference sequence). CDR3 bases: TGTGCCTGGAGAAAGAGCGGGGGGAGCTCCTACGAGCAGTACTTC. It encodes CAWRKSGGSSYEQYF.

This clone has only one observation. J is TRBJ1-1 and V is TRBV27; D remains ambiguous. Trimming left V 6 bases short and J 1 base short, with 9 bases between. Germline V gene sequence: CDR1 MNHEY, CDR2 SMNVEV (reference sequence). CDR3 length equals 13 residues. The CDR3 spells CASSSFTNTEAFF. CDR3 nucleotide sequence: TGTGCCAGCAGCTCGTTTACGAACACTGAAGCTTTCTTT.

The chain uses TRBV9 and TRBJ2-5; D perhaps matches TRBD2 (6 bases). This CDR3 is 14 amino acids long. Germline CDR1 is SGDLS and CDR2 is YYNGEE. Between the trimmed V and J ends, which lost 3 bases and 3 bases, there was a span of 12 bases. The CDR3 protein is CASSGEGGKETQYF. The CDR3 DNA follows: TGTGCCAGCAGCGGGGAAGGAGGGAAAGAGACCCAGTACTTC.

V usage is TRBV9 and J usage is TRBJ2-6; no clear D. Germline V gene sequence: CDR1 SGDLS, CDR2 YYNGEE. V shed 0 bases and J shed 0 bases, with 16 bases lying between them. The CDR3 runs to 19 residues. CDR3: CASSVDLDSLSSGANVLTF. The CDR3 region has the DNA TGTGCCAGCAGCGTAGACCTTGATTCACTCAGCTCTGGGGCCAACGTCCTGACTTTC.

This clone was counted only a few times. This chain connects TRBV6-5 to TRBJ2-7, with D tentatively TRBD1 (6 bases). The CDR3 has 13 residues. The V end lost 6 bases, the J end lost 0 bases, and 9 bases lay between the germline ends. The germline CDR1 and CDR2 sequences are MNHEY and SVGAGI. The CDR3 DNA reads TGTGCCAGCAGCGGACAGACCTCCTACGAGCAGTACTTC. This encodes CASSGQTSYEQYF.

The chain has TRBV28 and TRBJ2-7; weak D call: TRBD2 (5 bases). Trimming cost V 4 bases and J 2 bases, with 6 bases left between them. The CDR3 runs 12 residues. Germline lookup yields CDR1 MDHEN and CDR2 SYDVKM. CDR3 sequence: CASSSEAYEQYF. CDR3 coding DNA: TGTGCCAGCAGTTCGGAGGCCTACGAGCAGTACTTC.

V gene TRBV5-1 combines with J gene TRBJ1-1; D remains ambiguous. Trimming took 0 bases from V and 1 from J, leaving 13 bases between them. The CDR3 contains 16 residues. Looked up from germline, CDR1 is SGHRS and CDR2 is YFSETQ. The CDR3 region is CASSLDLQTSNTEAFF. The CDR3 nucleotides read TGCGCCAGCAGCTTGGATCTCCAGACTTCGAACACTGAAGCTTTCTTT.

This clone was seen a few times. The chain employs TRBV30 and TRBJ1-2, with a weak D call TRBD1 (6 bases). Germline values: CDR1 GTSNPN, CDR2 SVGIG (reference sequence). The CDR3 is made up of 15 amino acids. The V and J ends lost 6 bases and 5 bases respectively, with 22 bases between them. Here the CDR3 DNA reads TGTGCCTGCATTGTAAGGGGGGAACTTCTTTATGGCTACACCTTC. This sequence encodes CACIVRGELLYGYTF.

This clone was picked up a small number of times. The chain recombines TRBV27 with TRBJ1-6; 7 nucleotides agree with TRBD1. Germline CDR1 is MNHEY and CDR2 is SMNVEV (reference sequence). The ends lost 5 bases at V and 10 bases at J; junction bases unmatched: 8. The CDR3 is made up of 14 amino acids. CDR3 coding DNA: TGTGCCAGCAGTAACCGGGACAGCAGATCACCCCTCCACTTT. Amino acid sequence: CASSNRDSRSPLHF.

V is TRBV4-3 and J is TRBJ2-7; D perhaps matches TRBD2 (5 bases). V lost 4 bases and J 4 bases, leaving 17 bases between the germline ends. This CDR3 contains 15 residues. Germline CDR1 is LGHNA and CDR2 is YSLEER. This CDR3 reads CASSPSTRASYEQYF. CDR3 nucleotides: TGCGCCAGCAGCCCAAGCACTAGAGCATCATACGAGCAGTACTTC.

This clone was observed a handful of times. CDR3 nucleotide sequence: TGTGCCAGCAGCTTAACAGGAAACACAGATACGCAGTATTTT. This codes for CASSLTGNTDTQYF. V gene TRBV7-9 combines with J gene TRBJ2-3, with D possibly matching TRBD1 (5 bases). This CDR3 has 14 amino acids. Trimming removed 2 bases from V and 2 bases from J, with 8 bases in between. Germline-derived CDR1 and CDR2 are SEHNR and FQNEAQ (reference sequence). The full variable domain, rest sourced from reference TRBV7-9 and TRBJ2-3, is DTGVSQNPRHKITKRGQNVTFRCDPISEHNRLYWYRQTLGQGPEFLTYFQNEAQLEKSRLLSDRFSAERPKGSFSTLEIQRTEQGDSAMYLCASSLTGNTDTQYFGPGTRLTVL.

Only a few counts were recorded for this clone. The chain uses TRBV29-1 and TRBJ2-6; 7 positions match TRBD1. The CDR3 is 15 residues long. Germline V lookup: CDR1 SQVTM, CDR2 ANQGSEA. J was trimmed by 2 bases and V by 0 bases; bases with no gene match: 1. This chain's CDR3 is CSVEETGAGANVLTF. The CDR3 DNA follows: TGCAGCGTTGAAGAAACAGGGGCTGGGGCCAACGTCCTGACTTTC.

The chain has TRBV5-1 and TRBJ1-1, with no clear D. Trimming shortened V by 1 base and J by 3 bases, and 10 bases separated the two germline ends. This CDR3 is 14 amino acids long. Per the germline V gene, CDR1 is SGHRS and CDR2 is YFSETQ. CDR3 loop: CASSLFGEDTEAFF. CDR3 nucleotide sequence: TGCGCCAGCAGCTTGTTTGGAGAAGACACTGAAGCTTTCTTT.

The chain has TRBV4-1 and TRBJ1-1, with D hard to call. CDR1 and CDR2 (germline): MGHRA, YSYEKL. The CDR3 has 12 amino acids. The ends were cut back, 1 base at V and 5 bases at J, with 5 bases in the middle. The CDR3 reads CASSQAGTEAFF. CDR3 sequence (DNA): TGCGCCAGCAGCCAAGCTGGGACTGAAGCTTTCTTT.

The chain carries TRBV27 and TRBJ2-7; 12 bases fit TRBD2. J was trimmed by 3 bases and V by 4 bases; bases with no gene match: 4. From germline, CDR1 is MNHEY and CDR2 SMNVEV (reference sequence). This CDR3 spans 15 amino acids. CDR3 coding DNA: TGTGCCAGCAGTTCTAGCGGGGGGGCAGGCTACGAGCAGTACTTC. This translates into CASSSSGGAGYEQYF.

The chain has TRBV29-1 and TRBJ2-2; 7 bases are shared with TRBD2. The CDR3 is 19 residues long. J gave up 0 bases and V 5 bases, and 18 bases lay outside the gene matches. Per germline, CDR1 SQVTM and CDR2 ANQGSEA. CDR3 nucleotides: TGCAGCGTTCTTCTGGGGGGGGTCCACAGTAACGCGAACACCGGGGAGCTGTTTTTT. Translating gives CSVLLGGVHSNANTGELFF.